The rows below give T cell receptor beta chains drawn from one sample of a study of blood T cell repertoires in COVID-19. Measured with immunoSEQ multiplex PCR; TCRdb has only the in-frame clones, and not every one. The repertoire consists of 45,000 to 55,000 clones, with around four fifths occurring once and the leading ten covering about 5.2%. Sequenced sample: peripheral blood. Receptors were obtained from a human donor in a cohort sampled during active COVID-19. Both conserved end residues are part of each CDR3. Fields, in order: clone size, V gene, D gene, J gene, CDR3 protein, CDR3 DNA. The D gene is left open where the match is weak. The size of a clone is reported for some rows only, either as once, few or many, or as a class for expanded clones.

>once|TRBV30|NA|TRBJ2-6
CAWTGGGANVLTF
TGTGCCTGGACCGGCGGTGGGGCCAACGTCCTGACTTTC
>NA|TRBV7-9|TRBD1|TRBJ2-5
CASSPPGQGPLETQYF
TGTGCCAGCAGCCCCCCCGGACAGGGACCCCTAGAGACCCAGTACTTC
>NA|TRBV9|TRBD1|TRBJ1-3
CASSVAPGTVPSSGNTIYF
TGTGCCAGCAGCGTAGCCCCGGGGACAGTACCGAGCTCTGGAAACACCATATATTTT
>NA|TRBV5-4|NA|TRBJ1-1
CASISWESTEAFF
TGTGCCAGCATTTCGTGGGAGAGCACTGAAGCTTTCTTT
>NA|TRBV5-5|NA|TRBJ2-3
CASSLGTVDTQYF
TGTGCCAGCAGCTTGGGGACAGTGGATACGCAGTATTTT
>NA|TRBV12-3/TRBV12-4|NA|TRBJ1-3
CASSFSGNTIYF
TGTGCCAGCAGTTTCTCCGGAAACACCATATATTTT
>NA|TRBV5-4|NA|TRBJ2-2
CASSSRGPNTGELFF
TGTGCCAGCAGCTCGCGGGGGCCCAACACCGGGGAGCTGTTTTTT
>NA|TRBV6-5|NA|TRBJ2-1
CASLKELAGAQFF
TGTGCCTCCCTCAAGGAATTGGCGGGGGCGCAGTTCTTC
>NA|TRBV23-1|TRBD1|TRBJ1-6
CASSQRQGSSPLHF
TGCGCCAGCAGTCAGCGACAGGGAAGTTCACCCCTCCACTTT
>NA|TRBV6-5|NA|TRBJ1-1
CASRRAGQSTEAFF
TGTGCCAGCAGGAGGGCAGGTCAGAGCACTGAAGCTTTCTTT
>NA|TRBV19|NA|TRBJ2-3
CASRKRVTDTQYF
TGTGCCAGTAGAAAGCGGGTTACAGATACGCAGTATTTT
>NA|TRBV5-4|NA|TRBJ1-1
CASSLDRARGTEAFF
TGTGCCAGCAGCTTGGACCGGGCGCGGGGGACTGAAGCTTTCTTT
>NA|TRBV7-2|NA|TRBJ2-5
CASSPQVTEETQYF
TGTGCCAGCAGCCCCCAAGTGACTGAAGAGACCCAGTACTTC
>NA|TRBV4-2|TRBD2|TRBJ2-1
CASSSGTSGGLAYNEQFF
TGTGCCAGCAGCTCCGGGACTAGCGGGGGCTTGGCCTACAATGAGCAGTTCTTC
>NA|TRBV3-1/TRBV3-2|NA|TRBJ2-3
CASSATGLGTDTQYF
TGTGCCAGCAGCGCTACAGGCCTCGGGACAGATACGCAGTATTTT
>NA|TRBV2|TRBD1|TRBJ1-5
CASSTGGIQPQHF
TGTGCCAGCAGCACAGGGGGGATTCAGCCCCAGCATTTT
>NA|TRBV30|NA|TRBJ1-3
CAWQQGGSGNTIYF
TGTGCCTGGCAACAGGGAGGGTCTGGAAACACCATATATTTT
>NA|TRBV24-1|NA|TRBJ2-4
CATSDGGAQAKNIQYF
TGTGCCACCAGTGATGGGGGGGCCCAGGCCAAAAACATTCAGTACTTC
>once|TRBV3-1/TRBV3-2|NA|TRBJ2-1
CASSRLALQFF
TGTGCCAGCAGCCGACTGGCTCTGCAGTTCTTC
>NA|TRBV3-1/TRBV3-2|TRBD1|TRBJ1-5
CASSQGTGYQPQHF
TGTGCCAGCAGCCAAGGGACAGGTTACCAGCCCCAGCATTTT
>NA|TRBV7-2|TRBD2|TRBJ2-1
CASSFVGGVNEQFF
TGTGCCAGCAGCTTCGTGGGGGGGGTTAATGAGCAGTTCTTC
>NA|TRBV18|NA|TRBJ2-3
CASSPLGTLSTDTQYF
TGTGCCAGCTCACCCCTGGGGACTTTATCCACAGATACGCAGTATTTT
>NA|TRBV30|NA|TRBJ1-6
CAWNKNSPLHF
TGTGCCTGGAACAAGAATTCACCCCTCCACTTT
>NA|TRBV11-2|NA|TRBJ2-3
CASSLAGPDTQYF
TGTGCCAGCAGCTTAGCGGGTCCTGATACGCAGTATTTT